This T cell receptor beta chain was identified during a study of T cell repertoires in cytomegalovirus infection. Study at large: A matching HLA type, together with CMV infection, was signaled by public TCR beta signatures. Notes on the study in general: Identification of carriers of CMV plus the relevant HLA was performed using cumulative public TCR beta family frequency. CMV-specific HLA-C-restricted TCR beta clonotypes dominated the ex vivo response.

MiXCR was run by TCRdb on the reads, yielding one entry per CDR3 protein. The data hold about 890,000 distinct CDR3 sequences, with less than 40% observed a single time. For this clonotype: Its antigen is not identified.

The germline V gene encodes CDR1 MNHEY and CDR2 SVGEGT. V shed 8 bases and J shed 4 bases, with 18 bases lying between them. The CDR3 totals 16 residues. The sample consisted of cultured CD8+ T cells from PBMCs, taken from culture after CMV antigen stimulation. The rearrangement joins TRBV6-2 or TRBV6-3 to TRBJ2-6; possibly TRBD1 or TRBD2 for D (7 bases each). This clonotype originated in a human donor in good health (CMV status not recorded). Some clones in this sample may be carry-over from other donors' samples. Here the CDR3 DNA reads TGTGCCAGCGGCCGAATCCAGGGGGGGGGGGCCAACGTCCTGACTTTC. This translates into CASGRIQGGGANVLTF.